This T cell receptor beta chain derives from a study of blood T cell repertoires in COVID-19. V lost 0 bases and J lost 5, with 11 bases in between. The CDR3 has 14 residues. The germline CDR1 and CDR2 sequences are SGHRS and YFSETQ. Generated by immunoSEQ multiplex PCR, the TCRdb table keeps only in-frame clones and is missing some. The sample includes about 360,000 clones, about 88% of them seen just once. The V call is TRBV5-1, the J call TRBJ2-5; possibly TRBD1 for D (5 bases). Sequenced material: peripheral blood. This clonotype was sampled from a human donor in a cohort sampled during active COVID-19. The CDR3 region is CASSLEAGSETQYF. CDR3 nucleotide sequence: TGCGCCAGCAGCTTGGAGGCAGGGTCGGAGACCCAGTACTTC.